The 27 T cell receptor beta chains reported below all come from one sample, sequenced in a study of T cell responses to AZD1222 COVID-19 vaccine. Repertoires were generated with immunoSEQ multiplex PCR, while TCRdb's copy carries only in-frame clones and drops some. Among 150,000 to 200,000 clones, 85% to 95% were seen once, and the ten largest hold roughly 4.6%. This material consisted of peripheral blood, taken 28 days after the second AZD1222 dose. These receptors originate from an adult who received the AZD1222 COVID-19 vaccine.

The V call is TRBV19, the J call TRBJ2-1; no clear D. This CDR3 is built from 14 residues. Germline CDR1 and CDR2: LNHDA and SQIVND (reference sequence). V was pared by 3 bases and J by 3 bases, with 9 bases between. CDR3 loop: CASSIGGYYNEQFF. The DNA of the CDR3 is TGTGCCAGTAGTATCGGCGGTTACTACAATGAGCAGTTCTTC.

V and J are TRBV6-2 or TRBV6-3 and TRBJ2-7; D gene ambiguous. Per germline, CDR1 MNHEY and CDR2 SVGEGT. CDR3 length equals 12 residues. Trimming left V 2 bases short and J 3 bases short, with 5 bases between. In DNA, the CDR3 is TGTGCCAGCAGTTACGGGTACTACGAGCAGTACTTC. As protein: CASSYGYYEQYF.

As to this clone: A junction end diverges from the germline sequence, so it may reflect a read error. V and J are TRBV19 and TRBJ1-1; no clear D. This CDR3 is 9 amino acids long. The germline gives CDR1 LNHDA, CDR2 SQIVND (reference sequence). The CDR3 is CAKPPEPFF. The CDR3 coding sequence is TGTGCCAAACCGCCTGAACCTTTCTTT.

This sequence joins TRBV4-2 and TRBJ1-5; TRBD1 matches at 9 bases. Germline V lookup: CDR1 LGHNA, CDR2 YNFKEQ. V shed 1 base and J 4 bases; nucleotides not matched to a gene: 5. The CDR3 has 16 amino acids. CDR3 in amino acids: CASSQVATGGNQPQHF. DNA of the CDR3: TGTGCCAGCAGCCAAGTAGCGACAGGGGGGAATCAGCCCCAGCATTTT.

The chain recombines TRBV28 with TRBJ1-6; D unresolved. The CDR3 is made up of 13 amino acids. V was pared by 3 bases and J by 10 bases, with 10 bases between. The V gene's germline CDR1 is MDHEN and CDR2 SYDVKM. This CDR3 is CASSLRVASPLHF. The CDR3 coding sequence is TGTGCCAGCAGTTTGCGGGTGGCGTCACCCCTCCACTTT.

The chain employs TRBV29-1 and TRBJ1-3, with a weak D call TRBD1 (5 bases). Germline CDR1 is SQVTM and CDR2 is ANQGSEA. This CDR3 is built from 11 residues. Trimming took off 7 bases at V and 4 bases at J, with 8 bases between the two ends. In DNA, the CDR3 is TGCAGCGGAGGGGCAGGAAACACCATATATTTT. This translates into CSGGAGNTIYF.

The CDR3, as DNA: TGTGCCAGCAGCTTGGCGATTCGGGGACACTACACTGAAGCTTTCTTT. Its translation is CASSLAIRGHYTEAFF. The V and J genes are TRBV5-6 and TRBJ1-1; D perhaps matches TRBD1 (6 bases). The V gene's germline CDR1 is SGHDT and CDR2 YYEEEE. There are 16 residues in the CDR3. The V end lost 0 bases, the J end lost 3 bases, and 15 bases lay between the germline ends.

The rearrangement joins TRBV7-2 to TRBJ2-1; 7 nucleotides match TRBD1. V was clipped by 0 bases and J by 4 bases; unmatched bases: 3. This CDR3 is 15 amino acids long. The V gene's germline CDR1 is SGHTA and CDR2 FQGNSA. CDR3 DNA sequence: TGTGCCAGCAGCTTAGCTTCGGGACAGTACAATGAGCAGTTCTTC. It translates to CASSLASGQYNEQFF.

The count of this clone is one. The chain carries TRBV12-2 and TRBJ2-7; no DNA check was done on the table's D call, TRBD1. TRBV12-2 is deemed a pseudogene. There are 17 residues in the CDR3. The chain's CDR3 is CASRLPVPGQGTYEQYF. For the CDR3, the DNA is TGTGCAAGTCGGCTCCCCGTACCGGGACAGGGTACCTACGAGCAGTACTTC.

A few counts support this clone. This chain links TRBV30 with TRBJ1-2, with D perhaps matching TRBD1 (6 bases). This CDR3 contains 15 residues. V lost 8 bases and J 1 base, leaving 20 bases between the germline ends. Germline loops: CDR1 GTSNPN, CDR2 SVGIG (reference sequence). The CDR3 spells CARGAGRVVNYGYTF. CDR3 nucleotides: TGTGCCCGGGGGGCGGGCCGAGTAGTTAACTATGGCTACACCTTC.

This sequence joins TRBV6-6 and TRBJ2-2, with 15 bases aligning to TRBD2. The CDR3 has 17 amino acids. Per germline, CDR1 MNHNY and CDR2 SVGAGI (reference sequence). After removal of 5 bases from V and 8 bases from J, the junction contained 9 bases not matched to a gene. The CDR3 DNA reads TGTGCCAGCAGTCCGGGACTAGCGGGAGGACCAAAAGGGGAGCTGTTTTTT. It codes for CASSPGLAGGPKGELFF.

The J gene is TRBJ1-2, the V gene TRBV19; D is undetermined. The CDR3 extends over 15 amino acids. CDR1 is LNHDA, CDR2 SQIVND, per germline (reference sequence). With 1 base removed from V and 6 bases from J, the gap between germline ends came to 15 bases. CDR3 loop: CASSIGDIVWDGYTF. Written as DNA, the CDR3 is TGTGCCAGTAGTATAGGTGACATCGTATGGGATGGCTACACCTTC. The variable domain in full, completed from reference TRBV19 and TRBJ1-2, reads DGGITQSPKYLFRKEGQNVTLSCEQNLNHDAMYWYRQDPGQGLRLIYYSQIVNDFQKGDIAEGYSVSREKKESFPLTVTSAQKNPTAFYLCASSIGDIVWDGYTFGSGTRLTVV.

V gene TRBV6-5 combines with J gene TRBJ1-1; the match to TRBD1 covers 9 bases. Germline V gene lookup returns CDR1 MNHEY and CDR2 SVGAGI. There are 14 residues in the CDR3. V gave up 6 bases and J gave up 4 bases; unmatched junction bases: 6. Here the CDR3 reads CASSKGQGSTEAFF. As DNA, the CDR3 is TGTGCCAGCAGCAAAGGACAGGGGAGCACTGAAGCTTTCTTT.

The genes are TRBV5-4 and TRBJ1-2; tentative D call: TRBD1 (5 bases). V was clipped by 4 bases and J by 8 bases, with 18 bases between them. CDR3 length: 14 residues. Germline CDR1 SGHNT, CDR2 YYREEE (reference sequence). The CDR3 loop is CASSPGADGRGYTF. As DNA, the CDR3 is TGTGCCAGCAGCCCTGGGGCCGACGGACGAGGCTACACCTTC.

Only one count was recorded for this clone. This chain joins TRBV14 and TRBJ2-3; 7 bases match TRBD2. The germline CDR1 and CDR2 sequences are SGHDN and FVKESK. The CDR3 is 17 residues long. The V segment lost 2 bases and the J segment 3 bases; nucleotides outside the gene matches: 11. As DNA, the CDR3 is TGTGCCAGCAGCCAAACCCCCCCCAGCGGGGATACAGATACGCAGTATTTT. This codes for CASSQTPPSGDTDTQYF.

The DNA for the CDR3 is TGTGCCATCAGTAGTGATCTGGTTGGCGAGCGTGCCTACGAGCAGTACTTC. Translated: CAISSDLVGERAYEQYF. V gene TRBV10-3 combines with J gene TRBJ2-7; no definite D call. The CDR3 is made up of 17 amino acids. Germline V gene data show CDR1 as ENHRY and CDR2 as SYGVKD. Deletions cut 5 bases from V and 2 bases from J, with 22 bases between.

The chain links TRBV19 to TRBJ1-5, with D possibly being TRBD1 (6 bases). Germline CDR1 reads LNHDA; CDR2 reads SQIVND (reference sequence). V dropped 3 bases and J dropped 7 bases, with 19 bases sitting between them. The CDR3 contains 16 residues. The CDR3 DNA sequence: TGTGCCAGTAGTATGGGCAGGGGCAGGGGCGACCAGCCCCAGCATTTT. Encoded protein: CASSMGRGRGDQPQHF. Complete variable domain (other parts from reference TRBV19 and TRBJ1-5): DGGITQSPKYLFRKEGQNVTLSCEQNLNHDAMYWYRQDPGQGLRLIYYSQIVNDFQKGDIAEGYSVSREKKESFPLTVTSAQKNPTAFYLCASSMGRGRGDQPQHFGDGTRLSIL.

The CDR3 is CASTAGTSSYNEQFF. CDR3 nucleotide sequence: TGTGCCAGCACCGCAGGGACCAGCTCCTACAATGAGCAGTTCTTC. The V and J genes are TRBV27 and TRBJ2-1; the D call may be TRBD1 or TRBD2 (5 bases each). This CDR3 is 15 amino acids long. Trimming removed 7 bases at V and 0 bases at J, with 13 bases between. Germline V lookup: CDR1 MNHEY, CDR2 SMNVEV (reference sequence).

The chain is built from TRBV3-1 (or the pseudogene TRBV3-2) and TRBJ2-7; possible D gene TRBD2, 5 bases. The germline gives CDR1 LGHDT, CDR2 YNNKEL (reference sequence). This CDR3 spans 13 amino acids. The V end was cut by 0 bases, the J end by 6 bases, with 9 bases between. CDR3 nucleotides: TGTGCCAGCAGCCAAGATCGGGCGGGCGAGCAGTACTTC. Amino acid sequence: CASSQDRAGEQYF.

V is TRBV6-1 and J is TRBJ2-7, with TRBD2 matching over 7 bases. CDR1 is MNHNS, CDR2 SASEGT, per germline. The ends lost 4 bases at V and 4 bases at J; junction bases unmatched: 13. The CDR3 length is 16 residues. In DNA, the CDR3 is TGTGCCAGCAGTGTCTTTTTTGGCGGGAGTGGGTACGAGCAGTACTTC. It translates to CASSVFFGGSGYEQYF.

This clone was seen only a few times. This chain joins TRBV3-1 (or the pseudogene TRBV3-2) and TRBJ1-2; D is unresolved. The length of the CDR3 is 13 residues. V gave up 0 bases and J gave up 2 bases, with 4 bases separating them. Germline values: CDR1 LGHDT, CDR2 YNNKEL (reference sequence). The CDR3 DNA is TGTGCCAGCAGCCAAGACGGAAACTATGGCTACACCTTC. Protein product: CASSQDGNYGYTF.

The chain employs TRBV7-2 and TRBJ1-1; D unclear. V lost 2 bases and J 3 bases, leaving 7 bases between the germline ends. The CDR3 consists of 13 residues. Germline V gives CDR1 SGHTA, CDR2 FQGNSA. CDR3 residues: CASSLSEDTEAFF. CDR3 coding DNA: TGTGCCAGCAGCTTAAGTGAAGACACTGAAGCTTTCTTT.

This chain joins TRBV29-1 and TRBJ2-1, with TRBD1 identical over 9 bases. Germline lookup yields CDR1 SQVTM and CDR2 ANQGSEA. V dropped 6 bases and J dropped 2; count of bases not matched to a gene: 2. The length of the CDR3 is 13 residues. This chain's CDR3 is CSVHRGPYNEQFF. CDR3 in DNA: TGCAGCGTACACAGGGGGCCCTACAATGAGCAGTTCTTC.

The chain is built from TRBV7-9 and TRBJ1-2; the D gene is possibly TRBD1 (6 bases). Per the germline V gene, CDR1 is SEHNR and CDR2 is FQNEAQ (reference sequence). V lost 8 bases to trimming and J lost 4 bases, with 8 bases between them. This CDR3 is 11 amino acids long. The CDR3 reads CASGQSYGYTF. The CDR3 nucleotides are TGTGCCAGCGGACAGTCCTATGGCTACACCTTC.

To note about this clone: Its ends do not fully match the called genes, so a read error is possible. This chain joins TRBV27 and TRBJ2-1; TRBD2 matches at 12 bases. There are 20 residues in the CDR3. Germline CDR1 MNHEY, CDR2 SMNVEV (reference sequence). The CDR3 DNA sequence: TGTGCCAGCCGAGGATGGACTAGCGGGAACCTGAGGGAAGGCTACGATGAGCAGTTCTTC. Its translation: CASRGWTSGNLREGYDEQFF.

This chain links TRBV5-8 with TRBJ2-7; 9 nucleotides match TRBD1. V lost 0 bases and J lost 3; bases outside the gene matches: 4. Germline values: CDR1 SGHTS, CDR2 YDEGEE. The length of the CDR3 is 15 residues. DNA of the CDR3: TGTGCCAGCAGCTTGGCCGGGACAGGGCACTACGAGCAGTACTTC. Its protein is CASSLAGTGHYEQYF.

This chain joins TRBV10-2 and TRBJ2-1; 12 bases fit TRBD2. This CDR3 region has 15 residues. Germline loops: CDR1 WSHSY, CDR2 SAAADI. V was clipped by 0 bases and J by 9 bases; unmatched bases: 3. CDR3 coding DNA: TGCGCCAGCAGTGAGTCCCTAGCGGGAGGGCCTGAGCAGTTCTTC. Translating it yields CASSESLAGGPEQFF.